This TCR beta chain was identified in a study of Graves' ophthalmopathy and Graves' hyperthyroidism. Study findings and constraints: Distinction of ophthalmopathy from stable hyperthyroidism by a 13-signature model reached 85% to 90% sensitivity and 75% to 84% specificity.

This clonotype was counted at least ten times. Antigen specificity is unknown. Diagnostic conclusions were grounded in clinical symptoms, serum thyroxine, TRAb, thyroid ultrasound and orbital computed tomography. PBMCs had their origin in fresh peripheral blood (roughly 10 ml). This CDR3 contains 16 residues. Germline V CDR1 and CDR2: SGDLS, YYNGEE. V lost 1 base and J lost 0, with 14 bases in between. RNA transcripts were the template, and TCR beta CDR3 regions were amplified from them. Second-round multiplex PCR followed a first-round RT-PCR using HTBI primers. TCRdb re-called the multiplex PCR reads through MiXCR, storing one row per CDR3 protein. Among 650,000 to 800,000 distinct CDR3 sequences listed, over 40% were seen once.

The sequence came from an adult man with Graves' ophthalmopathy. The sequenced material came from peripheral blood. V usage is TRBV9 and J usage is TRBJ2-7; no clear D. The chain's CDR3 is CASSVSPGPASYEQYF. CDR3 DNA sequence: TGTGCCAGCAGCGTATCTCCGGGCCCTGCCTCCTACGAGCAGTACTTC.